Listed below are T cell receptor beta chains from one sample, sequenced in a study of T cell repertoires in ileal Crohn's disease. Data came from immunoSEQ multiplex PCR; TCRdb stores just in-frame clones and leaves some out. Counted here are several thousand clones, 65% to 85% occurring once; the ten biggest clones make up 2.5% to 3.5%. Sequenced input: ileal tissue. The receptors derive from an adult with Crohn's disease. Each CDR3 is given with its conserved first and last residue. The order of the fields is D gene, V gene, J gene, clone size, CDR3 protein, CDR3 DNA. D genes are given only for firm matches. For some rows the clone size is stated as once, few or many, or as a class when expanded; others skip it.

>NA|TRBV2|TRBJ1-5|NA
CASRLDRTNQPQHF
TGTGCCAGCAGACTTGACAGGACAAATCAGCCCCAGCATTTT
>NA|TRBV2|TRBJ2-3|NA
CASREQPTTDTQYF
TGTGCCAGCAGGGAGCAGCCCACCACAGATACGCAGTATTTT
>TRBD1|TRBV29-1|TRBJ2-1|NA
CSVDRGGTGGSYNEQFF
TGCAGCGTTGACCGGGGAGGGACAGGGGGCAGTTACAATGAGCAGTTCTTC
>NA|TRBV2|TRBJ2-3|NA
CASRGRFSTDTQYF
TGTGCCAGCAGGGGGCGGTTCAGCACAGATACGCAGTATTTT
>TRBD1|TRBV28|TRBJ1-1|NA
CASSPTGIPEAFF
TGTGCCAGCAGTCCGACAGGGATCCCTGAAGCTTTCTTT
>NA|TRBV28|TRBJ2-1|NA
CASIKGGSYNEQFF
TGTGCCAGCATCAAGGGGGGGTCCTACAATGAGCAGTTCTTC
>TRBD2|TRBV6-6|TRBJ2-7|NA
CASSALAGYEQYF
TGTGCCAGCAGTGCACTAGCGGGGTACGAGCAGTACTTC
>NA|TRBV15|TRBJ1-2|NA
CATSPRGGYGYTF
TGTGCCACCAGCCCCAGGGGTGGGTATGGCTACACCTTC
>NA|TRBV11-2|TRBJ2-7|NA
CASSWGGSLREQYF
TGTGCCAGCAGCTGGGGAGGCAGCCTGAGGGAGCAGTACTTC
>TRBD2|TRBV7-2|TRBJ2-1|NA
CASSPPSGSHNEQFF
TGTGCCAGCAGCCCTCCTAGCGGGAGCCACAATGAGCAGTTCTTC
>TRBD1|TRBV11-2|TRBJ2-5|NA
CASSRDREETQYF
TGTGCCAGCAGCCGAGACAGGGAAGAGACCCAGTACTTC
>NA|TRBV11-2|TRBJ1-3|NA
CASSLEARGGNTIYF
TGTGCCAGCAGCTTAGAGGCCAGGGGTGGAAACACCATATATTTT
>NA|TRBV5-4|TRBJ1-1|once
CASSQFLRGPYTEAFF
TGTGCCAGCAGCCAATTCCTCAGGGGACCCTACACTGAAGCTTTCTTT
>TRBD1|TRBV10-3|TRBJ2-7|NA
CAITDGTGGEQYF
TGTGCCATCACCGACGGGACAGGTGGCGAGCAGTACTTC
>TRBD2|TRBV7-8|TRBJ2-1|NA
CASSLYGGVASSSYNEQFF
TGTGCCAGCAGCTTATATGGGGGGGTGGCCTCGAGCTCCTACAATGAGCAGTTCTTC
>TRBD1|TRBV15|TRBJ2-7|NA
CATSRDRGQGSYEQYF
TGTGCCACCAGCAGAGATCGAGGACAGGGCAGCTACGAGCAGTACTTC
>TRBD2|TRBV9|TRBJ2-5|NA
CASSVVGSGRHETQYF
TGTGCCAGCAGCGTAGTAGGTAGCGGGAGACACGAGACCCAGTACTTC
>NA|TRBV19|TRBJ1-2|NA
CASSPPNYGCTF
TGTGCCAGTAGTCCGCCCAACTATGGCTGCACCTTC
>TRBD2|TRBV27|TRBJ2-5|NA
CASSLRVAGGRETQYF
TGTGCCAGCAGTTTAAGGGTAGCGGGAGGTCGAGAGACCCAGTACTTC
>NA|TRBV7-2|TRBJ1-5|NA
CASSPWFGGNQPQHF
TGTGCCAGCAGCCCTTGGTTCGGGGGCAATCAGCCCCAGCATTTT
>NA|TRBV5-8|TRBJ2-7|NA
CASSRRGAGYEQYF
TGTGCCAGCTCAAGGAGGGGCGCCGGTTACGAGCAGTACTTC
>NA|TRBV5-1|TRBJ2-7|NA
CASSPGRVNGYEQYF
TGCGCCAGCAGCCCCGGCAGGGTCAACGGCTACGAGCAGTACTTC
>TRBD1|TRBV5-1|TRBJ2-3|NA
CASSSGTGSSDTQYF
TGCGCCAGCAGCTCGGGGACAGGCTCTTCGGATACGCAGTATTTT
>NA|TRBV27|TRBJ2-2|NA
CASSSSGTTNTGELFF
TGTGCCAGCAGTTCCTCCGGGACAACGAACACCGGGGAGCTGTTTTTT
>TRBD1|TRBV6-5|TRBJ1-1|NA
CASRKQGATEAFF
TGTGCCAGCAGAAAACAGGGGGCCACTGAAGCTTTCTTT
>TRBD1|TRBV5-4|TRBJ1-6|NA
CASSFTGAWNSPLHF
TGTGCCAGCAGCTTCACAGGGGCTTGGAATTCACCCCTCCACTTT
>TRBD2|TRBV29-1|TRBJ2-5|NA
CSVKTSGRGETQYF
TGCAGCGTGAAGACTAGCGGGAGGGGGGAGACCCAGTACTTC
>TRBD1|TRBV29-1|TRBJ2-6|few
CSVDPGTGGVTGANVLTF
TGCAGCGTTGATCCCGGGACAGGGGGAGTGACTGGGGCCAACGTCCTGACTTTC